The clone carrying this TCR beta chain was detected only a few times. Antigen specificity is unknown. Prepared libraries of TCR beta cDNA carried unique molecular identifiers. Out of roughly 1 to 10 million T cells, a few hundred thousand cDNA molecules were generated. Using its own MiXCR run on the PCR reads, TCRdb lists one record per CDR3 protein. The data contain more than 500,000 distinct CDR3 sequences, around 34% of them singletons. Trimming stripped 1 base from V and 2 bases from J, with 9 bases between. Per germline, CDR1 SEHNR and CDR2 FQNEAQ (reference sequence). The CDR3 extends over 14 amino acids. The data derive from a study of post-analysis software for immune sequencing data. Study observations and caveats: Multiple sclerosis patients had significantly lower normalized Chao1 diversity than controls. F measure grouped same-batch samples tightly together. Relative to controls, patients had 4 or 5 TRBV segments at higher frequency, with TRBV5-6, TRBV5-1 and TRBV20-1 among these.

The clonotype originates from a girl between 2 and 17 years old with multiple sclerosis. The chain joins TRBV7-9 to TRBJ2-7; D gene uncertain. The sample comprised blood. CDR3 bases: TGTGCCAGCAGCTTAGTGGCAGGTCCCTACGAGCAGTACTTC. The encoded protein is CASSLVAGPYEQYF.